This T cell receptor beta chain appears in the sequencing data of a study of graft-versus-host responses after intestinal transplantation. Trimming shortened V by 6 bases and J by 3 bases, and 11 bases separated the two germline ends. The CDR3 is made up of 14 amino acids. Germline V gives CDR1 MNHEY, CDR2 SMNVEV (reference sequence). Graft tissue processing released intraepithelial and lamina propria lymphocytes. This table comes from immunoSEQ multiplex PCR, and its TCRdb copy is limited to in-frame clones, with some not included. Of about 15,000 clones in the sample, just under 75% were seen once.

The receptor comes from a human patient who received an intestinal transplant, so some T cells may come from the graft donor. Here the sequenced sample was ileum tissue, taken 14 days after transplant. This chain joins TRBV27 and TRBJ2-2, with D perhaps TRBD1 (5 bases). The CDR3 sequence: CASSHGQDTGELFF. CDR3 sequence (DNA): TGTGCCAGCAGCCATGGACAAGACACCGGGGAGCTGTTTTTT.